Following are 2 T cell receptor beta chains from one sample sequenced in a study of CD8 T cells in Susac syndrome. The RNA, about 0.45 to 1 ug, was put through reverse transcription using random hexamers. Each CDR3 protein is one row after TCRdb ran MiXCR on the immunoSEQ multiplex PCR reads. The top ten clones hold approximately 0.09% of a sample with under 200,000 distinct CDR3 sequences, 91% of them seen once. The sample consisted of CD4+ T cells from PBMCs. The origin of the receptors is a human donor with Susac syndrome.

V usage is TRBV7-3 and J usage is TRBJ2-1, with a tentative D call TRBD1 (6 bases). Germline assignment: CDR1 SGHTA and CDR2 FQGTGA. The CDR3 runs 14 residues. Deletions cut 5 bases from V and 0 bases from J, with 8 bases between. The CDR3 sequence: CASSPGASYNEQFF. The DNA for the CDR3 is TGTGCCAGCAGCCCAGGGGCCTCCTACAATGAGCAGTTCTTC.

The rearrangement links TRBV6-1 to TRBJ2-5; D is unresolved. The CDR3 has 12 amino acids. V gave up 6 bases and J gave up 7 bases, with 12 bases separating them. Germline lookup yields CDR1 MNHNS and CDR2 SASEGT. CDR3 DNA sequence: TGTGCCAGCAGCCAACCGCTCCGGACCCAGTACTTC. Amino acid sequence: CASSQPLRTQYF.